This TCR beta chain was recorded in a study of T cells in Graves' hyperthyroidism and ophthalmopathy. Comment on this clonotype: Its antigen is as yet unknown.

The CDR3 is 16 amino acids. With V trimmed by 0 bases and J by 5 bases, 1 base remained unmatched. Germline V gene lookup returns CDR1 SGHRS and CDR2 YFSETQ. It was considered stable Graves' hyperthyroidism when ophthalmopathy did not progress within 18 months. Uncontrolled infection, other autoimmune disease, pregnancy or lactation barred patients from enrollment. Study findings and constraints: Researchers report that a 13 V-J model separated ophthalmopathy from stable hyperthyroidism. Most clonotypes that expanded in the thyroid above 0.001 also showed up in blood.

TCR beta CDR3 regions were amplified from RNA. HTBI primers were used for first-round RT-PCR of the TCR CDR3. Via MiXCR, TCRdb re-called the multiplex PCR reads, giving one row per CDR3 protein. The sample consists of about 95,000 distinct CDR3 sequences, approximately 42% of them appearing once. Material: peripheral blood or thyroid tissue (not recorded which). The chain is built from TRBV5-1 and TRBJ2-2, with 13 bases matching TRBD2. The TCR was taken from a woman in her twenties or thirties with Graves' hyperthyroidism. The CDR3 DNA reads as TGCGCCAGCAGCTTGGAGGGACTAGCGGGAACCGGGGAGCTGTTTTTT. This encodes CASSLEGLAGTGELFF.